The entry that follows covers one T cell receptor beta chain sequence. Assay: immunoSEQ multiplex PCR; the TCRdb copy retains only in-frame clones and omits some. This table has around 100,000 clones, around 79% appearing once. Germline CDR1 is MNHNS and CDR2 is SASEGT. The CDR3 is 14 residues long. V lost 6 bases and J lost 3; bases outside the gene matches: 6. This sample was included in a study of a mutant IDH1 vaccine in newly diagnosed glioma. The time point was: baseline, week 1 (first vaccination visit). Treatment indicated: pre-vaccination baseline after standard-of-care therapy. This material consisted of PBMCs, taken from a glioma patient treated with radiotherapy, temozolomide or both. The sequence was obtained from a man between 40 and 49 years old with glioma. Some clones in this sample may be carry-over from other donors' samples. The chain has TRBV6-1 and TRBJ1-2, with 8 bases fitting TRBD1. The CDR3 region has the DNA TGTGCCAGCAGGGCAGTGACAGGGGACTATGGCTACACCTTC. As protein: CASRAVTGDYGYTF.